The rows below give T cell receptor beta chains drawn from one sample of a study of blood T cell repertoires in COVID-19. Sequenced by immunoSEQ multiplex PCR; TCRdb stores in-frame clones only, minus some. The table has roughly 150,000 clones, around nine tenths seen once. Sequencing used peripheral blood. The source of these receptors is a human donor in a cohort sampled during active COVID-19. The CDR3 runs from the conserved cysteine through the conserved F or W. Fields, in order: D gene, J gene, V gene, clone size, CDR3 DNA, CDR3 protein. D genes are given only for firm matches. Part of the rows lack a size; the others show once, few, many or a class for expanded clones.

D gene: .; J gene: TRBJ2-3; V gene: TRBV2; clone size: .; CDR3 DNA: TGTGCCAGCAGTCGCTCTAGCGACCGCACAGATACGCAGTATTTT; CDR3 protein: CASSRSSDRTDTQYF
D gene: .; J gene: TRBJ2-3; V gene: TRBV6-4; clone size: .; CDR3 DNA: TGTGCCAGCAGCCTCGGAGGGGCCACAGATACGCAGTATTTT; CDR3 protein: CASSLGGATDTQYF
D gene: .; J gene: TRBJ1-1; V gene: TRBV19; clone size: .; CDR3 DNA: TGTGCCAGTTCAGGTTCCCGAGTCATGAACACTGAAGCTTTCTTT; CDR3 protein: CASSGSRVMNTEAFF
D gene: TRBD2; J gene: TRBJ2-1; V gene: TRBV6-5; clone size: few; CDR3 DNA: TGTGCCAGCAGTCCGGGAGGAGCAGGCAATGAGCAGTTCTTC; CDR3 protein: CASSPGGAGNEQFF
D gene: TRBD1; J gene: TRBJ2-2; V gene: TRBV5-4; clone size: .; CDR3 DNA: TGTGCCAGCAGCCTATCCCGGGACAGGGGTAACACCGGGGAGCTGTTTTTT; CDR3 protein: CASSLSRDRGNTGELFF
D gene: .; J gene: TRBJ2-5; V gene: TRBV5-5; clone size: .; CDR3 DNA: TGTGCCAGCATGGGGGCCAGGAGAGAGACCCAGTACTTC; CDR3 protein: CASMGARRETQYF
D gene: TRBD1; J gene: TRBJ1-1; V gene: TRBV20-1; clone size: .; CDR3 DNA: TGCAGTGCTACAGGGGGGACTGAAGCTTTCTTT; CDR3 protein: CSATGGTEAFF
D gene: TRBD1; J gene: TRBJ2-7; V gene: TRBV5-1; clone size: .; CDR3 DNA: TGCGCCAGCAGCTCCGGGACAGGGGCCTACGAGCAGTACTTC; CDR3 protein: CASSSGTGAYEQYF
D gene: .; J gene: TRBJ1-1; V gene: TRBV9; clone size: .; CDR3 DNA: TGTGCCAGCAGCGTTAACAGTAAAAACACTGAAGCTTTCTTT; CDR3 protein: CASSVNSKNTEAFF
D gene: .; J gene: TRBJ1-6; V gene: TRBV9; clone size: .; CDR3 DNA: TGTGCCAGCAGCGTACTTCCGGCAGACTTCTCCTATAATTCACCCCTCCACTTT; CDR3 protein: CASSVLPADFSYNSPLHF
D gene: TRBD2; J gene: TRBJ2-2; V gene: TRBV6-6; clone size: .; CDR3 DNA: TGTGCCAGCACCCAGCGGGGCAAGACCGGGGAGCTGTTTTTT; CDR3 protein: CASTQRGKTGELFF
D gene: .; J gene: TRBJ1-5; V gene: TRBV19; clone size: .; CDR3 DNA: TGTGCCAGTAGTATTTGGCAGGGCCCAAATCAGCCCCAGCATTTT; CDR3 protein: CASSIWQGPNQPQHF
D gene: .; J gene: TRBJ2-6; V gene: TRBV5-1; clone size: .; CDR3 DNA: TGCGCCAGCAGCTTGACAGACTCTGGGGCCAACGTCCTGACTTTC; CDR3 protein: CASSLTDSGANVLTF
D gene: .; J gene: TRBJ1-1; V gene: TRBV7-2; clone size: .; CDR3 DNA: TGTGCCAGCAGCTTTGGGGCAGGGAACACTGAAGCTTTCTTT; CDR3 protein: CASSFGAGNTEAFF